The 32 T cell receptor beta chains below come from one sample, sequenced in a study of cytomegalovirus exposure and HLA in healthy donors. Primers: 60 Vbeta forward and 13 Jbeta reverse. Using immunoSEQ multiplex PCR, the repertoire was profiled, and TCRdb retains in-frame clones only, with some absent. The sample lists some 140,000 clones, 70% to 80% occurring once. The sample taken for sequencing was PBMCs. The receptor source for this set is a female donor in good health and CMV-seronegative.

The CDR3 bases are TGTGCCAGCAGCGACTCGCTGCGGAACGAGCAGTACTTC. Amino acid sequence: CASSDSLRNEQYF. The chain has TRBV5-4 and TRBJ2-7; D is unclear. The CDR3 extends over 13 amino acids. Germline V gene data show CDR1 as SGHNT and CDR2 as YYREEE (reference sequence). V shed 4 bases and J shed 5 bases, with 13 bases lying between them.

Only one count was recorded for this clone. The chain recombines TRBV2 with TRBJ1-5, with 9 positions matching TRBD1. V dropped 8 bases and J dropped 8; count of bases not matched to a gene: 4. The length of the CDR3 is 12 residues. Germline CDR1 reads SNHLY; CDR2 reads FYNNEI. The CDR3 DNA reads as TGTGCCAGCGGACAGGGGCGGGAGCCCCAGCATTTT. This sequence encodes CASGQGREPQHF.

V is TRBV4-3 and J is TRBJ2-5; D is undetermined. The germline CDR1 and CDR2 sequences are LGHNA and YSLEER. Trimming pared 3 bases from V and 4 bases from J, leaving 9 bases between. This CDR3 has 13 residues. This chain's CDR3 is CASSQRLGETQYF. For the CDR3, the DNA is TGCGCCAGCAGCCAGCGGTTAGGAGAGACCCAGTACTTC.

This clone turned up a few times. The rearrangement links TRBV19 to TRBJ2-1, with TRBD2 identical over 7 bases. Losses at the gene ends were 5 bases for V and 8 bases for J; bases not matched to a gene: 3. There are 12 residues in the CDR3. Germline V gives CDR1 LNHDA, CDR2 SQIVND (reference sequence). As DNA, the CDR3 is TGTGCCAGTAGTGAGAGCGGGGATGAGCAGTTCTTC. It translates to CASSESGDEQFF.

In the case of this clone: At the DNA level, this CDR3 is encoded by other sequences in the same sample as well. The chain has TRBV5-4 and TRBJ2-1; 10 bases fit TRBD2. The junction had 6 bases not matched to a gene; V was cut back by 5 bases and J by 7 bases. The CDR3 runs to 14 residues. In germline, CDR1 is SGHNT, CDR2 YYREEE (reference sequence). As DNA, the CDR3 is TGTGCCAGCAGGGGGCTAGCGGGGGTTAATGAGCAGTTCTTC. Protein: CASRGLAGVNEQFF.

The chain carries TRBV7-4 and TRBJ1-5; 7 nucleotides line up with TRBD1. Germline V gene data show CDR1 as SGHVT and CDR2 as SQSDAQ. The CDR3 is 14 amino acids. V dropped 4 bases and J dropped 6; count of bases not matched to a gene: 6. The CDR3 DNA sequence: TGTGCCAGCAGCTCGAAGCAGGGGGGTCAGCCCCAGCATTTT. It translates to CASSSKQGGQPQHF.

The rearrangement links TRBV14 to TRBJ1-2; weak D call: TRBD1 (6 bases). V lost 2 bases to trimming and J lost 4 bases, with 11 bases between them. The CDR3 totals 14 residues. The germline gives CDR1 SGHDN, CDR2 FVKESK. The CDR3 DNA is TGTGCCAGCAGCCAACCCGGACAGCCCTATGGCTACACCTTC. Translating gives CASSQPGQPYGYTF.

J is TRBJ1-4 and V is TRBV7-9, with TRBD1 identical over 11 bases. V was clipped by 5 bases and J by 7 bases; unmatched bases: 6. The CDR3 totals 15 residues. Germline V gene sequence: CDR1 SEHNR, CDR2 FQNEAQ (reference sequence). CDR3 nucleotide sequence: TGTGCCAGCAGCCCACCGGGACAGGGGGGTGAAAAACTGTTTTTT. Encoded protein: CASSPPGQGGEKLFF.

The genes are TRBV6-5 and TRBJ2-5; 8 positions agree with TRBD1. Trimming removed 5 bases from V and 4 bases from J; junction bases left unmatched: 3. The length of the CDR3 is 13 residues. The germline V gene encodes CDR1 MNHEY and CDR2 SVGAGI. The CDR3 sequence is CASSRTGPETQYF. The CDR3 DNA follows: TGTGCCAGCAGTAGGACAGGGCCAGAGACCCAGTACTTC.

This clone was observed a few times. CDR3 bases: TGTGCCACCAGCAGGCCACAGGGGAGCGGAGAGACCCAGTACTTC. Translated, it gives CATSRPQGSGETQYF. V usage is TRBV15 and J usage is TRBJ2-5, with 7 bases that match TRBD1. V lost 3 bases and J lost 4; bases outside the gene matches: 8. Germline V gene data show CDR1 as LNHNV and CDR2 as YYDKDF (reference sequence). The CDR3 length is 15 residues.

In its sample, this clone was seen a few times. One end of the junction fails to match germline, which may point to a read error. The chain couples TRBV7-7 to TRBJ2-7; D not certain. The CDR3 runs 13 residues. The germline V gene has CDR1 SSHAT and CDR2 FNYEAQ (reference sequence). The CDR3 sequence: CASSSSHGYEQYF. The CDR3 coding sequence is TGTGCTAGCAGCTCCTCCCACGGGTACGAGCAGTACTTC.

Written as DNA, the CDR3 is TGTGCCAGCAGCCTGGGACTAGCAAGCACAGATACGCAGTATTTT. It yields the protein CASSLGLASTDTQYF. The rearrangement links TRBV5-4 to TRBJ2-3; 9 nucleotides match TRBD2. The J segment lost 0 bases and the V segment lost 4 bases, leaving 3 bases of the junction unmatched. Germline CDR1 SGHNT, CDR2 YYREEE (reference sequence). The CDR3 is 15 residues long.

The CDR3 bases are TGTGCCAGCAGTGAATGGAGGCCCCGAAAGGAAAAACTGTTTTTT. Its protein is CASSEWRPRKEKLFF. This chain uses TRBV6-1 with TRBJ1-4; D not certain. Trimming pared 2 bases from V and 8 bases from J, leaving 15 bases between. Germline V lookup: CDR1 MNHNS, CDR2 SASEGT. The CDR3 has 15 residues.

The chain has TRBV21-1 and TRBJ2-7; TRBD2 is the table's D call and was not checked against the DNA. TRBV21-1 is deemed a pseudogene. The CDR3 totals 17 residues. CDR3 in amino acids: CASTLRTSGRASNEQYF. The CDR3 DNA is TGTGCCAGCACCCTGAGGACTAGCGGGAGGGCCAGCAACGAGCAGTACTTC.

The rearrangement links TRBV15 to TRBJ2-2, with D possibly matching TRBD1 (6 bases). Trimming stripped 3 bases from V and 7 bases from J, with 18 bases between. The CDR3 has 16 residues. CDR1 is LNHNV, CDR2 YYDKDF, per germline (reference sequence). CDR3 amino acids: CATSRGPPGAGGELFF. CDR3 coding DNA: TGTGCCACCAGCAGGGGCCCCCCAGGGGCTGGCGGGGAGCTGTTTTTT. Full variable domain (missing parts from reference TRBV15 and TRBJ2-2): DAMVIQNPRYQVTQFGKPVTLSCSQTLNHNVMYWYQQKSSQAPKLLFHYYDKDFNNEADTPDNFQSRRPNTSFCFLDIRSPGLGDTAMYLCATSRGPPGAGGELFFGEGSRLTVL.

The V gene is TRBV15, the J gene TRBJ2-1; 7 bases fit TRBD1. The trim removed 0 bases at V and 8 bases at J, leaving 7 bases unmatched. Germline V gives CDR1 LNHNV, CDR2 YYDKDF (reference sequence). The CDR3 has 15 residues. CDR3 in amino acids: CATSRDSYRGDEQFF. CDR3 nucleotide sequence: TGTGCCACCAGCAGAGATTCCTACAGGGGCGATGAGCAGTTCTTC.

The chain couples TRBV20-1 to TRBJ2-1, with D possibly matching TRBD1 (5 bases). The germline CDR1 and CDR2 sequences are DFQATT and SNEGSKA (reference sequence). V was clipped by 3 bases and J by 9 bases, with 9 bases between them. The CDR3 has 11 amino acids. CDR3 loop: CSASTRGEQFF. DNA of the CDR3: TGCAGTGCTAGCACAAGGGGTGAGCAGTTCTTC.

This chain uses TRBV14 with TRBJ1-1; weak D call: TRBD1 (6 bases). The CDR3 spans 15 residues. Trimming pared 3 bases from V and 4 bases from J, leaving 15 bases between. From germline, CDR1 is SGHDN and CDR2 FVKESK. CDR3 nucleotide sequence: TGTGCCAGCAGCCACCTGGACAGACTTGCCACTGAAGCTTTCTTT. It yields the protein CASSHLDRLATEAFF. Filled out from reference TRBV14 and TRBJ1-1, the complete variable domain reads EAGVTQFPSHSVIEKGQTVTLRCDPISGHDNLYWYRRVMGKEIKFLLHFVKESKQDESGMPNNRFLAERTGGTYSTLKVQPAELEDSGVYFCASSHLDRLATEAFFGQGTRLTVV.

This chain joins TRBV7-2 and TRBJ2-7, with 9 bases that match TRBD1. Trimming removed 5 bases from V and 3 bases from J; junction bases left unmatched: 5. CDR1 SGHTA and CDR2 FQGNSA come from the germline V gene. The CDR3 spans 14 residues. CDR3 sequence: CASSVRDRDYEQYF. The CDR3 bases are TGTGCCAGCAGCGTCCGGGACAGGGACTACGAGCAGTACTTC.

The CDR3 DNA sequence: TGTGCCAGCAGCACTAGCGGGGGGGCGGGGACCCAGTACTTC. Translated, it gives CASSTSGGAGTQYF. This chain joins TRBV7-3 and TRBJ2-5; 13 bases align to TRBD2. In germline, CDR1 is SGHTA, CDR2 FQGTGA. The trim removed 5 bases at V and 7 bases at J, leaving 4 bases unmatched. This CDR3 has 14 residues.

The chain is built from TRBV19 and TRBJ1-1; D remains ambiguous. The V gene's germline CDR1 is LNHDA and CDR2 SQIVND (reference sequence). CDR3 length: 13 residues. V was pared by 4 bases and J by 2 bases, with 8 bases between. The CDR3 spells CASSTLLNTEAFF. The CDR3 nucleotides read TGTGCCAGTAGTACCCTACTAAACACTGAAGCTTTCTTT.

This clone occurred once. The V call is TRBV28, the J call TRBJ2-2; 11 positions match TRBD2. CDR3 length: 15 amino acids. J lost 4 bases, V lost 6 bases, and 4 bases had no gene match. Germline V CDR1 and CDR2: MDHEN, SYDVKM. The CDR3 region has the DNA TGTGCCAGCAGCATAGCGGGAGGGTTCACCGGGGAGCTGTTTTTT. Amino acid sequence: CASSIAGGFTGELFF.

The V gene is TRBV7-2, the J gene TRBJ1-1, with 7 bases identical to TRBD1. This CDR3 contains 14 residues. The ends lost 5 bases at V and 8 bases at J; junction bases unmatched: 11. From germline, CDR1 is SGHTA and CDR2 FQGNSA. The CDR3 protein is CASSPTLRTGEAFF. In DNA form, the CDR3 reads TGTGCCAGCAGCCCAACGCTTCGGACAGGCGAAGCTTTCTTT.

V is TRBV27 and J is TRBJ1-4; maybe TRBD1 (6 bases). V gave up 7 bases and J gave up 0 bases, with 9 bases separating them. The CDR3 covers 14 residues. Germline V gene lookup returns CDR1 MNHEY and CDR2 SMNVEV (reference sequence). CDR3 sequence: CASTTGPTNEKLFF. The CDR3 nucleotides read TGTGCCAGCACTACAGGGCCAACTAATGAAAAACTGTTTTTT.

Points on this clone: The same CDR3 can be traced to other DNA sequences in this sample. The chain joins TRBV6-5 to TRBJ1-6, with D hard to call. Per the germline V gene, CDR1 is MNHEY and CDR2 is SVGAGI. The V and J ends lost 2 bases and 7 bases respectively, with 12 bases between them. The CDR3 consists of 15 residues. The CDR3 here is CASSYPSSGNSPLHF. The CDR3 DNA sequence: TGTGCCAGCAGTTACCCTAGCTCGGGGAATTCACCCCTCCACTTT.

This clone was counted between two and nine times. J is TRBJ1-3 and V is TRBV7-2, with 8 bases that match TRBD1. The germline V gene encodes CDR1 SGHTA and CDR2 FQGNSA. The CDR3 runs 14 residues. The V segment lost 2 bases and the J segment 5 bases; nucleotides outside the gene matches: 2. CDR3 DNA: TGTGCCAGCAGCTTAAGACAGGGGAGAAACACCATATATTTT. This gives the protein CASSLRQGRNTIYF.

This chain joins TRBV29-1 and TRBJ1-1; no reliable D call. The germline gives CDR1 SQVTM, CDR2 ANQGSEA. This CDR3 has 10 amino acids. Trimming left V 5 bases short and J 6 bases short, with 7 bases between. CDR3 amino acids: CSVSDSEAFF. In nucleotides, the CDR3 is TGCAGCGTTTCGGACTCTGAAGCTTTCTTT.

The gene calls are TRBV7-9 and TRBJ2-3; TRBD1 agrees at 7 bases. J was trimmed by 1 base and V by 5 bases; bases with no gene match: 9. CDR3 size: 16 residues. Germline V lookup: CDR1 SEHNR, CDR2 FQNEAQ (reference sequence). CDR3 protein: CASSPGGQPGTDTQYF. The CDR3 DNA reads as TGTGCCAGCAGCCCTGGGGGACAGCCAGGCACAGATACGCAGTATTTT.

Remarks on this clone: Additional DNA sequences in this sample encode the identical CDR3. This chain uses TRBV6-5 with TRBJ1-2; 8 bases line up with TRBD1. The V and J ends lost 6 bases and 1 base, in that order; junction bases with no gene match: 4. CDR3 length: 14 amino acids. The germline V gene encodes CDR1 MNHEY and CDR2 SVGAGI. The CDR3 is CASSRGQGNYGYTF. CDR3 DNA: TGTGCCAGCAGCCGTGGACAGGGTAACTATGGCTACACCTTC.

Here the CDR3 DNA reads TGTGCCATCAGTGAGTTCGATGTATTAGCGGGAGGGTACGAGCAGTACTTC. It translates to CAISEFDVLAGGYEQYF. V gene TRBV10-3 combines with J gene TRBJ2-7, with 11 bases fitting TRBD2. The ends lost 1 base at V and 4 bases at J; junction bases unmatched: 9. The length of the CDR3 is 17 residues. CDR1 ENHRY and CDR2 SYGVKD come from the germline V gene.

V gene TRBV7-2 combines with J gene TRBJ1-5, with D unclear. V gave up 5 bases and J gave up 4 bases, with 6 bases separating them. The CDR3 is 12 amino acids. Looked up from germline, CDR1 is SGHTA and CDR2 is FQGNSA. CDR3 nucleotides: TGTGCCAGCAGCCTACCTAATCAGCCCCAGCATTTT. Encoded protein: CASSLPNQPQHF.

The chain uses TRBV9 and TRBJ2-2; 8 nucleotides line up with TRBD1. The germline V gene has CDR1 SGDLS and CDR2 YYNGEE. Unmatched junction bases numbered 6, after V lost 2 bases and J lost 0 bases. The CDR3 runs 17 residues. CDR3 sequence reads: CASSVPRGQANTGELFF. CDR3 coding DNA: TGTGCCAGCAGCGTCCCTCGGGGACAGGCGAACACCGGGGAGCTGTTTTTT.